This T cell receptor (beta chain) was recovered during a study of blood T cell repertoires in COVID-19. Study as a whole: Donors in the United States, Italy and Spain gave samples during acute or convalescent COVID-19. Sample material is recorded as cDNA or gDNA derived from T cells, B-cell-depleted T cells, or PBMCs.

The CDR3 has 15 amino acids. Trimming took 4 bases from V and 7 from J, leaving 18 bases between them. The germline V gene has CDR1 SGHRS and CDR2 YFSETQ. Per the original methods: Using reference gene primer amplification, nucleated cell counts were estimated. Clones were sequenced by immunoSEQ multiplex PCR, and TCRdb holds only the in-frame ones, with some missing. V and J calls and clone size are given by that table; D and trimming were obtained from the DNA. This table holds 200,000 to 250,000 clones, about 83% found once. Recruited during active infection, patients (from Seattle) were subsequently followed longitudinally.

The sequence was obtained from a woman between 25 and 40 years old with COVID-19, enrolled during active disease. The V call is TRBV5-1, the J call TRBJ2-1; maybe TRBD1 (6 bases). The sequenced sample consisted of peripheral blood. For the CDR3, the DNA is TGCGCCAGCAGCCAGGATCCTCAGGGACAAAATGAGCAGTTCTTC. Its translation is CASSQDPQGQNEQFF.